The clone carrying this T cell receptor (beta chain) was seen many times. The antigen remains unidentified. This specimen belongs to a study of T cells in Graves' hyperthyroidism and ophthalmopathy. Findings and limits, study-wide: Appearing also in blood were most of the thyroid clonotypes expanded above 0.001.

The CDR3 sequence is 16 residues long. The V and J ends lost 3 bases and 0 bases, in that order; junction bases with no gene match: 7. CDR1 and CDR2 from the germline V gene are ENHRY and SYGVKD. RNA transcripts gave rise to amplified TCR beta CDR3 regions. With the HTBI primer set, the TCR CDR3 went through a first round of RT-PCR. TCRdb redid the calling of the multiplex PCR reads with MiXCR, one entry per CDR3 protein. The sample holds some 530,000 distinct CDR3 sequences, about 20% seen once. The receptor comes from an older woman with Graves' ophthalmopathy. The rearrangement joins TRBV10-3 to TRBJ1-2; the match to TRBD1 covers 7 bases. The sample comprised blood. The CDR3 DNA reads TGTGCCATCAGTGAAGGACAGGCTGCCGCTAACTATGGCTACACCTTC. Amino acid sequence: CAISEGQAAANYGYTF.